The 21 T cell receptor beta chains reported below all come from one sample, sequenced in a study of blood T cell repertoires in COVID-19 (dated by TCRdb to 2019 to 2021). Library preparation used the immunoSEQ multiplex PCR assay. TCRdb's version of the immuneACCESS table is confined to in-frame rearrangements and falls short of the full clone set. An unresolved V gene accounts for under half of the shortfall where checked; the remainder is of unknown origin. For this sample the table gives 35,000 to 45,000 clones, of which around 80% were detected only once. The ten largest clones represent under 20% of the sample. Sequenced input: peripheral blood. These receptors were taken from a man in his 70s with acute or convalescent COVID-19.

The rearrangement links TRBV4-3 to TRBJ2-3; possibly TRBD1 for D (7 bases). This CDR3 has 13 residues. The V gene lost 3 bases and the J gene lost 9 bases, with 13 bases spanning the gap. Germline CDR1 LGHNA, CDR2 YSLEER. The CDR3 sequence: CASSQNRGLTQYF. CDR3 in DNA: TGCGCCAGCAGCCAGAACAGGGGACTCACGCAGTATTTT.

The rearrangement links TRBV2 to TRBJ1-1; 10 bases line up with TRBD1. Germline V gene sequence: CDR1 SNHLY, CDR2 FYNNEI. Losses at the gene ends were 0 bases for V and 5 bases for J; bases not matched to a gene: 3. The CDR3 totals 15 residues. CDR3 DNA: TGTGCCAGCAGTGAAGCGCCGGGACAGGGGACTGAAGCTTTCTTT. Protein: CASSEAPGQGTEAFF.

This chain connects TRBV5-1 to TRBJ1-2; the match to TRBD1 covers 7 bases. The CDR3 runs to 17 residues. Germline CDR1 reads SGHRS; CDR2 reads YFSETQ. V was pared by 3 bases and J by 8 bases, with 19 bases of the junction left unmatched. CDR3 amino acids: CASSSTFDRARPDGYTF. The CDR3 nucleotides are TGCGCCAGCAGCTCGACCTTTGACAGGGCGCGTCCCGACGGCTACACCTTC.

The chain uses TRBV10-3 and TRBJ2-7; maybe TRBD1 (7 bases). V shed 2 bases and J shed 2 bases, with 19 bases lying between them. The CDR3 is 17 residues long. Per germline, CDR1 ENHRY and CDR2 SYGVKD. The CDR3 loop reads CAISETIGRGVTYEQYF. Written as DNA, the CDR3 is TGTGCCATCAGTGAGACGATAGGCAGGGGGGTCACCTACGAGCAGTACTTC.

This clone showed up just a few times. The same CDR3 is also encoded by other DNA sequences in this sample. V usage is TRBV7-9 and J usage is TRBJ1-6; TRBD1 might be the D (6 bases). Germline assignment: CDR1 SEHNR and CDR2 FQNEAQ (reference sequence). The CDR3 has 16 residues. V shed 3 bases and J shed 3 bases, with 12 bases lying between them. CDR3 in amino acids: CASSLGQGFYNSPLHF. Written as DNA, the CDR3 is TGTGCCAGCAGCTTGGGGCAGGGGTTCTATAATTCACCCCTCCACTTT.

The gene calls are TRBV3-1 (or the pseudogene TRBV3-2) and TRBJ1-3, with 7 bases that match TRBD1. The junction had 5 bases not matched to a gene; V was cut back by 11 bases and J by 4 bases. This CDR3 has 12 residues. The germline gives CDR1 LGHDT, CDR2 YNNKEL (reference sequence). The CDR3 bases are TGTGCCTCTGGACAGGACGGAAACACCATATATTTT. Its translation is CASGQDGNTIYF.

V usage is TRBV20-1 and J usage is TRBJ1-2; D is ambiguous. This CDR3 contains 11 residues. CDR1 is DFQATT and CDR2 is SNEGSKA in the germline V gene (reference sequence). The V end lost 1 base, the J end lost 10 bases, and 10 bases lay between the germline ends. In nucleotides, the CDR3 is TGCAGTGCTAGAGGGCAGGTCGTCTACACCTTC. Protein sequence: CSARGQVVYTF.

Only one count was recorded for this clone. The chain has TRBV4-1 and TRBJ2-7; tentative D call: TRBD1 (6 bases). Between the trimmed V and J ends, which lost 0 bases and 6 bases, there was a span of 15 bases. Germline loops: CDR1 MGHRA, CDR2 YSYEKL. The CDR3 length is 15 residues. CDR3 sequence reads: CASSQDGRGTSEQYF. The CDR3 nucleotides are TGCGCCAGCAGCCAAGACGGCAGGGGAACGAGCGAGCAGTACTTC.

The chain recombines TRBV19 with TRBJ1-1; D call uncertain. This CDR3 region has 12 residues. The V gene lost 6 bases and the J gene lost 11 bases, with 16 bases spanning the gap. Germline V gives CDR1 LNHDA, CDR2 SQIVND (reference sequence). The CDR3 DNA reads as TGTGCCAGTAGCAACCAAATGAGGGTTGCTTTCTTT. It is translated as CASSNQMRVAFF. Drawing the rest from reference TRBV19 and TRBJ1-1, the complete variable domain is DGGITQSPKYLFRKEGQNVTLSCEQNLNHDAMYWYRQDPGQGLRLIYYSQIVNDFQKGDIAEGYSVSREKKESFPLTVTSAQKNPTAFYLCASSNQMRVAFFGQGTRLTVV.

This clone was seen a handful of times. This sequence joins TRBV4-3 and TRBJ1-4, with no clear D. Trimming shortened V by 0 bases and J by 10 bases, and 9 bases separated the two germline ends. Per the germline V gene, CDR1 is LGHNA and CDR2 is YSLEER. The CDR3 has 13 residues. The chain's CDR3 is CASSQEFTTKLFF. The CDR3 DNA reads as TGCGCCAGCAGCCAAGAATTCACAACAAAACTGTTTTTT.

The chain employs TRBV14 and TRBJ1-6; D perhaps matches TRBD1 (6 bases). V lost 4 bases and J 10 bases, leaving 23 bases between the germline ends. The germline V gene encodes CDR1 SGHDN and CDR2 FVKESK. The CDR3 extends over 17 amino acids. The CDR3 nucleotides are TGTGCCAGCAGCCCCTCCGGGACAAGGACTGGTTACTCACCCCTCCACTTT. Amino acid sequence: CASSPSGTRTGYSPLHF.

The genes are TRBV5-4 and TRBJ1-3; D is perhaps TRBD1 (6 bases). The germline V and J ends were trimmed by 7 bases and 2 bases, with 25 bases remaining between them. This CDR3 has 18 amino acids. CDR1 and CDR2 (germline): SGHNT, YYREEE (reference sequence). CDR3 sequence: CASYPGGRRVETGNTIYF. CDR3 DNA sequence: TGTGCCAGCTACCCCGGGGGGCGCCGGGTAGAAACTGGAAACACCATATATTTT.

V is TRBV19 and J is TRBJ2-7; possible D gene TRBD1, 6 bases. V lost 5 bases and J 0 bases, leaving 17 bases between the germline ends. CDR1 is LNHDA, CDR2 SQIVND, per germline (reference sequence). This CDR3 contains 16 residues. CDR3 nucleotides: TGTGCCAGTAGTCCCCTCGGGACAACCTCCTCCTACGAGCAGTACTTC. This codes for CASSPLGTTSSYEQYF.

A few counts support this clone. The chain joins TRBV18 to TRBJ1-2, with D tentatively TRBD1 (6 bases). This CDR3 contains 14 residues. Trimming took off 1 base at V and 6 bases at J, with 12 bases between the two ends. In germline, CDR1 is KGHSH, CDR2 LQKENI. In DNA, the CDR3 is TGTGCCAGCTCACCACAGGCAGGGGTGGATGGCTACACCTTC. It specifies CASSPQAGVDGYTF.

The CDR3 sequence: CASSLEGRGGGGYTF. The CDR3 bases are TGTGCCAGCAGCTTAGAGGGCAGGGGTGGAGGTGGCTACACCTTC. This chain links TRBV11-2 with TRBJ1-2; perhaps TRBD1 as D (6 bases). The CDR3 length is 15 residues. V lost 0 bases to trimming and J lost 7 bases, with 15 bases between them. Germline V gene lookup returns CDR1 SGHAT and CDR2 FQNNGV. Full variable domain (outside the CDR3, taken from reference TRBV11-2 and TRBJ1-2): EAGVAQSPRYKIIEKRQSVAFWCNPISGHATLYWYQQILGQGPKLLIQFQNNGVVDDSQLPKDRFSAERLKGVDSTLKIQPAKLEDSAVYLCASSLEGRGGGGYTFGSGTRLTVV.

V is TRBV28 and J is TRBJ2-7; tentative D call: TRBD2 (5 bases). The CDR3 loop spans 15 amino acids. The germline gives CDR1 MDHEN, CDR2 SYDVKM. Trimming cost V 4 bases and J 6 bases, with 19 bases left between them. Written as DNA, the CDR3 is TGTGCCAGCAGTTATGGAGTGCATGCCGGAGGCGAGCAGTACTTC. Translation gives CASSYGVHAGGEQYF. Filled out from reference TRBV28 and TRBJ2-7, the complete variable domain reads DVKVTQSSRYLVKRTGEKVFLECVQDMDHENMFWYRQDPGLGLRLIYFSYDVKMKEKGDIPEGYSVSREKKERFSLILESASTNQTSMYLCASSYGVHAGGEQYFGPGTRLTVT.

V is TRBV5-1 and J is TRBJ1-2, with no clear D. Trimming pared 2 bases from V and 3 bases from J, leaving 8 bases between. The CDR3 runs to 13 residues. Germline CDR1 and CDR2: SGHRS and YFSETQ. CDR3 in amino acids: CASSFGLDYGYTF. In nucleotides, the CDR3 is TGCGCCAGCAGCTTCGGTTTGGACTATGGCTACACCTTC.

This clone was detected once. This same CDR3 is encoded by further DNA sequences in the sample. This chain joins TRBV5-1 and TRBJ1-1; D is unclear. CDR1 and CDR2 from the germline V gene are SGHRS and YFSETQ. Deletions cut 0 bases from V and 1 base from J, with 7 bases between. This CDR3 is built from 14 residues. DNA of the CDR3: TGCGCCAGCAGCTTGGGACATAGGAACACTGAAGCTTTCTTT. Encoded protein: CASSLGHRNTEAFF.

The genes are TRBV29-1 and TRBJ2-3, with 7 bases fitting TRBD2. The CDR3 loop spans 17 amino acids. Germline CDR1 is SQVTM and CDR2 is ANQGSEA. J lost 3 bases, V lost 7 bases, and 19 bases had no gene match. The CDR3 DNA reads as TGCAGCGCCGGGCTGGGACTCCAGCGGGGATATACAGATACGCAGTATTTT. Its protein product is CSAGLGLQRGYTDTQYF.

The CDR3, as DNA: TGTGCCAGCAGCCCCTACAGATTCGACAGGGGATTGGGTGAGCAGTTCTTC. Its translation: CASSPYRFDRGLGEQFF. J is TRBJ2-1 and V is TRBV11-2, with 8 nucleotides matching TRBD1. Per germline, CDR1 SGHAT and CDR2 FQNNGV. J lost 9 bases, V lost 5 bases, and 18 bases had no gene match. This CDR3 is 17 amino acids long.

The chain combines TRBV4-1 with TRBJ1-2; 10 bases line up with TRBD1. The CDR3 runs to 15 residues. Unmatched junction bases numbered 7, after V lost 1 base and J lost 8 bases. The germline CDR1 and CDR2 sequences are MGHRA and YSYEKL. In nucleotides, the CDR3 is TGCGCCAGCAGCCAAGTCTTGGGACAGGGGTTGGGCTACACCTTC. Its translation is CASSQVLGQGLGYTF.